The present T cell receptor beta chain was sequenced within a study of beta chain features in type 1 diabetes. Study-wide findings and caveats: Shortening that was moderate but significant affected the TCRB CDR3s of Type 1 diabetes patients in all four CD4+ subsets. Possibly, sequencing cDNA over-represented cells that had high TCR expression levels. Small HLA sub-analyses could not settle whether HLA shapes TCRB rearrangement. Comparison showed that naive, central memory and Treg TCRB repertoires appeared more similar among patients than among healthy donors.

In the case of this clone: Its antigen remains unidentified.

The CDR3 spans 13 residues. Trimming pared 3 bases from V and 2 bases from J, leaving 7 bases between. Germline lookup yields CDR1 MDHEN and CDR2 SYDVKM. Isolated RNA was reverse transcribed in full, so expressed TCRB transcripts were sequenced. Clones were read by immunoSEQ multiplex PCR, and TCRdb kept only the in-frame ones, dropping some. The table lists about 740,000 clones, 13% of them singletons. V gene TRBV28 combines with J gene TRBJ1-2; D is uncertain. This receptor was taken from a man between 18 and 29 years old with type 1 diabetes. Sequenced sample: naive CD4+ T cells from blood. The CDR3 here is CASSFRENYGYTF. The CDR3 nucleotides are TGTGCCAGCAGTTTTCGGGAAAACTATGGCTACACCTTC.